The 24 T cell receptor beta chains presented below share a single source sample, sequenced in a study of T cell changes during pregnancy in multiple sclerosis. Libraries were prepared by immunoSEQ multiplex PCR; TCRdb keeps only in-frame clonotypes and omits some of them. Counted here are fewer than 55,000 clones, nearly 95% occurring once; the ten biggest clones make up around 1%. Sequencing was performed on peripheral blood, taken after pregnancy. These receptor sequences come from a female donor with multiple sclerosis, enrolled in a pregnancy study.

This clone occurred once. The V gene is TRBV5-4, the J gene TRBJ1-6; D gene ambiguous. Germline V lookup: CDR1 SGHNT, CDR2 YYREEE (reference sequence). V lost 2 bases, J lost 6 bases, and 9 bases lay in between. The length of the CDR3 is 14 residues. The CDR3 sequence: CASSFWASNSPLHF. The CDR3, as DNA: TGTGCCAGCAGCTTCTGGGCGAGTAATTCACCCCTCCACTTT.

This chain joins TRBV7-2 and TRBJ2-7, with D unresolved. Deletions cut 3 bases from V and 6 bases from J, with 9 bases between. CDR3 length equals 12 residues. Germline V gene sequence: CDR1 SGHTA, CDR2 FQGNSA. CDR3 residues: CASSFPFLEQYF. CDR3 bases: TGTGCCAGCAGCTTTCCGTTCCTCGAGCAGTACTTC. Full variable domain (outside the CDR3, taken from reference TRBV7-2 and TRBJ2-7): GAGVSQSPSNKVTEKGKDVELRCDPISGHTALYWYRQSLGQGLEFLIYFQGNSAPDKSGLPSDRFSAERTGGSVSTLTIQRTQQEDSAVYLCASSFPFLEQYFGPGTRLTVT.

This chain joins TRBV15 and TRBJ1-4; TRBD1 matches 8 bases. The CDR3 is made up of 14 amino acids. Germline V CDR1 and CDR2: LNHNV, YYDKDF (reference sequence). The V segment lost 3 bases and the J segment 7 bases; nucleotides outside the gene matches: 4. For the CDR3, the DNA is TGTGCCACCAGCAGGCGACAGGGGAGTGAAAAACTGTTTTTT. This gives the protein CATSRRQGSEKLFF. The whole variable domain, remainder taken from reference TRBV15 and TRBJ1-4, is DAMVIQNPRYQVTQFGKPVTLSCSQTLNHNVMYWYQQKSSQAPKLLFHYYDKDFNNEADTPDNFQSRRPNTSFCFLDIRSPGLGDTAMYLCATSRRQGSEKLFFGSGTQLSVL.

V gene TRBV21-1 combines with J gene TRBJ1-3. TRBV21-1 corresponds to a pseudogene. The CDR3 is made up of 14 amino acids. The CDR3 here is CASSAGRTEGTIYF. The CDR3 DNA sequence: TGTGCCAGCTCAGCGGGGAGAACGGAGGGCACCATATATTTT.

The count of this clone is one. The V gene is TRBV27, the J gene TRBJ2-3; D is ambiguous. Germline values: CDR1 MNHEY, CDR2 SMNVEV (reference sequence). The CDR3 loop spans 14 amino acids. Trimming pared 3 bases from V and 2 bases from J, leaving 9 bases between. The CDR3 bases are TGTGCCAGCAGTTTCGCCAGTTCCACAGATACGCAGTATTTT. Its translation is CASSFASSTDTQYF.

The gene calls are TRBV19 and TRBJ1-2, with 7 positions matching TRBD1. V lost 4 bases and J lost 8; bases outside the gene matches: 10. CDR1 and CDR2 from the germline V gene are LNHDA and SQIVND (reference sequence). CDR3 length: 14 residues. For the CDR3, the DNA is TGTGCCAGTAGTACCCCCAGGGGGTCGGAGGGCTACACCTTC. Translating it yields CASSTPRGSEGYTF.

This chain connects TRBV4-2 to TRBJ1-5, with a possible D match to TRBD1 (6 bases). Germline loops: CDR1 LGHNA, CDR2 YNFKEQ. V dropped 4 bases and J dropped 1 base, with 8 bases sitting between them. This CDR3 spans 14 amino acids. CDR3 loop: CASSLGQSNQPQHF. In nucleotides, the CDR3 is TGTGCCAGCAGCCTAGGACAGAGCAATCAGCCCCAGCATTTT.

V is TRBV7-3 and J is TRBJ2-3; D perhaps matches TRBD2 (5 bases). Looked up from germline, CDR1 is SGHTA and CDR2 is FQGTGA. Trimming shortened V by 5 bases and J by 5 bases, and 8 bases separated the two germline ends. The CDR3 length is 12 residues. The CDR3 protein is CASSPAGDTQYF. In DNA form, the CDR3 reads TGTGCCAGCAGCCCCGCGGGAGATACGCAGTATTTT. Filled out from reference TRBV7-3 and TRBJ2-3, the complete variable domain reads GAGVSQTPSNKVTEKGKYVELRCDPISGHTALYWYRQSLGQGPEFLIYFQGTGAADDSGLPNDRFFAVRPEGSVSTLKIQRTERGDSAVYLCASSPAGDTQYFGPGTRLTVL.

V gene TRBV6-5 combines with J gene TRBJ2-7, with D perhaps TRBD1 (5 bases). The V end was cut by 8 bases, the J end by 4 bases, with 21 bases between. This CDR3 has 15 amino acids. CDR1 is MNHEY, CDR2 SVGAGI, per germline. In DNA, the CDR3 is TGTGCCAGCGGAAAACGCCGTGAGACAGAATACGAGCAGTACTTC. Amino acid sequence: CASGKRRETEYEQYF.

This clone occurred once. The chain employs TRBV15 and TRBJ2-5; D might be TRBD1 (6 bases). Germline loops: CDR1 LNHNV, CDR2 YYDKDF (reference sequence). The CDR3 loop spans 14 amino acids. Trimming removed 5 bases at V and 0 bases at J, with 10 bases between. Here the CDR3 DNA reads TGTGCCACCAGCCTGAACAGGGACCAAGAGACCCAGTACTTC. This gives the protein CATSLNRDQETQYF.

The rearrangement uses TRBV7-8 and TRBJ2-7; D perhaps matches TRBD1 (5 bases). V lost 1 base and J 5 bases, leaving 12 bases between the germline ends. Germline CDR1 is SGHVS and CDR2 is FQNEAQ. The CDR3 contains 14 residues. CDR3 nucleotide sequence: TGTGCCAGCAGCTTAGGGCAGGGTATTCACGAGCAGTACTTC. Translated: CASSLGQGIHEQYF.

This chain uses TRBV18 with TRBJ2-7; 8 bases map to TRBD1. CDR1 is KGHSH and CDR2 is LQKENI in the germline V gene. With 3 bases clipped from V and 6 bases from J, the junction kept 7 bases outside the gene matches. The CDR3 extends over 14 amino acids. CDR3 sequence (DNA): TGTGCCAGCTCACCCTTGGACAGGGATAGCGAGCAGTACTTC. Translation: CASSPLDRDSEQYF. Full variable domain (missing parts from reference TRBV18 and TRBJ2-7): NAGVMQNPRHLVRRRGQEARLRCSPMKGHSHVYWYRQLPEEGLKFMVYLQKENIIDESGMPKERFSAEFPKEGPSILRIQQVVRGDSAAYFCASSPLDRDSEQYFGPGTRLTVT.

The chain has TRBV10-3 and TRBJ2-7, with a possible D match to TRBD1 (6 bases). The CDR3 runs 14 residues. Per germline, CDR1 ENHRY and CDR2 SYGVKD. V was shortened by 4 bases and J by 4 bases, with 14 bases between the two germline ends. DNA for the CDR3: TGTGCCATCAGTGGGTCAGTCAGGGGTTACGAGCAGTACTTC. This translates into CAISGSVRGYEQYF.

The genes are TRBV6-5 and TRBJ2-7, with D possibly TRBD2 on 5 matching bases. V was clipped by 6 bases and J by 3 bases, with 18 bases between them. Germline V gene data show CDR1 as MNHEY and CDR2 as SVGAGI. CDR3 size: 15 residues. CDR3 DNA sequence: TGTGCCAGCAGCTCGAGACCAACCCGGGGCTACGAGCAGTACTTC. Translated, it gives CASSSRPTRGYEQYF.

The CDR3 DNA follows: TGTGCCAGCAGCGCGAGGGGGATATCCTCTGGAAACACCATATATTTT. Translation: CASSARGISSGNTIYF. V is TRBV9 and J is TRBJ1-3; tentatively, D is TRBD1 (6 bases). CDR1 SGDLS and CDR2 YYNGEE come from the germline V gene. Deletions cut 3 bases from V and 0 bases from J, with 13 bases between. The CDR3 runs 16 residues.

The V call is TRBV11-2, the J call TRBJ1-2, with a possible D match to TRBD1 (5 bases). Between the trimmed V and J ends, which lost 1 base and 4 bases, there was a span of 13 bases. The CDR3 is made up of 15 amino acids. Germline V gene sequence: CDR1 SGHAT, CDR2 FQNNGV. In DNA, the CDR3 is TGTGCCAGCAGCTTAGGTCCAGGGCCCGTCTATGGCTACACCTTC. Amino acid sequence: CASSLGPGPVYGYTF.

The chain employs TRBV12-5 and TRBJ2-3; D is possibly TRBD2 (6 bases). This CDR3 is built from 15 residues. The germline gives CDR1 LGHNT, CDR2 FRNRAP. The V gene lost 1 base and the J gene lost 0 bases, with 8 bases spanning the gap. CDR3 residues: CASGLGGTSTDTQYF. Written as DNA, the CDR3 is TGTGCTAGTGGTTTGGGGGGGACTAGCACAGATACGCAGTATTTT.

About this clone itself: The sample holds other DNA sequences that translate to the same CDR3. The V call is TRBV19, the J call TRBJ2-7, with TRBD2 matching 7 bases. This CDR3 is 14 amino acids long. Germline V gives CDR1 LNHDA, CDR2 SQIVND (reference sequence). Unmatched junction bases numbered 4, after V lost 3 bases and J lost 2 bases. CDR3 coding DNA: TGTGCCAGTAGTATTGGGGGGGGTACCTACGAGCAGTACTTC. Protein: CASSIGGGTYEQYF.

V is TRBV5-4 and J is TRBJ2-2; D may be TRBD2 (7 bases). V gave up 0 bases and J gave up 8 bases, with 14 bases separating them. Germline CDR1 SGHNT, CDR2 YYREEE (reference sequence). The CDR3 totals 15 residues. The CDR3 nucleotides read TGTGCCAGCAGCTTGGCTTCCGGGGGGCCAGGGGAGCTGTTTTTT. It codes for CASSLASGGPGELFF.

This clone occurred once. The chain links TRBV7-3 to TRBJ2-1, with 7 bases that match TRBD2. The V gene end was trimmed by 5 bases and the J gene end by 2 bases; junction bases not matched to a gene: 6. Germline V gene sequence: CDR1 SGHTA, CDR2 FQGTGA. CDR3 length: 15 amino acids. CDR3: CASSLLAVPYNEQFF. The DNA for the CDR3 is TGTGCCAGCAGCCTTCTAGCGGTCCCCTACAATGAGCAGTTCTTC.

This clone showed up just a few times. CDR3 sequence (DNA): TGTGCCAGCCGACCGTCAGGAATCGTGGGTGCTTTCTTT. Translating it yields CASRPSGIVGAFF. The V and J genes are TRBV6-5 and TRBJ1-1; no clear D. Germline V gene sequence: CDR1 MNHEY, CDR2 SVGAGI. The CDR3 is made up of 13 amino acids. V lost 8 bases and J 11 bases, leaving 21 bases between the germline ends.

The CDR3 DNA reads as TGTGCCACCAGCAGTGGAGTCTACCAAGAGACCCAGTACTTC. This translates into CATSSGVYQETQYF. The chain uses TRBV15 and TRBJ2-5, with D unclear. The CDR3 is 14 residues long. CDR1 and CDR2 from the germline V gene are LNHNV and YYDKDF (reference sequence). The V gene lost 3 bases and the J gene lost 0 bases, with 8 bases spanning the gap. The variable domain in full, with the rest retrieved from reference TRBV15 and TRBJ2-5, is DAMVIQNPRYQVTQFGKPVTLSCSQTLNHNVMYWYQQKSSQAPKLLFHYYDKDFNNEADTPDNFQSRRPNTSFCFLDIRSPGLGDTAMYLCATSSGVYQETQYFGPGTRLLVL.

V gene TRBV27 combines with J gene TRBJ2-2; D is perhaps TRBD2 (6 bases). The V gene's germline CDR1 is MNHEY and CDR2 SMNVEV (reference sequence). V was shortened by 6 bases and J by 3 bases, with 11 bases between the two germline ends. The CDR3 spans 14 residues. The CDR3 nucleotides are TGTGCCAGCAGGGGGGAGGCTTACACCGGGGAGCTGTTTTTT. It specifies CASRGEAYTGELFF.

The rearrangement uses TRBV7-2 and TRBJ2-1; TRBD1 agrees at 8 bases. The CDR3 is made up of 14 amino acids. Germline V lookup: CDR1 SGHTA, CDR2 FQGNSA. V shed 5 bases and J 5 bases; nucleotides not matched to a gene: 5. The CDR3 region has the DNA TGTGCCAGCAGCGGACAGGGTGGAAACAATGAGCAGTTCTTC. Amino acid sequence: CASSGQGGNNEQFF. Complete variable domain (other parts from reference TRBV7-2 and TRBJ2-1): GAGVSQSPSNKVTEKGKDVELRCDPISGHTALYWYRQSLGQGLEFLIYFQGNSAPDKSGLPSDRFSAERTGGSVSTLTIQRTQQEDSAVYLCASSGQGGNNEQFFGPGTRLTVL.